These 29 T cell receptor beta chains were all obtained from the same sample, sequenced in a study of metastatic and nonmetastatic thyroid tumors. All patients reached thyroid surgery having received no treatment beforehand. TCRdb reprocessed the PCR reads using MiXCR. This sample has about 9,500 clones, with 31% found just once. The sample taken for sequencing was adjacent normal tissue. These receptors came from a female donor with papillary thyroid cancer or a benign thyroid nodule (not recorded which). Some clones in this sample may be carry-over from other donors' samples.

The rearrangement links TRBV7-8 to TRBJ2-7, with TRBD2 matching 10 bases. The trim removed 5 bases at V and 0 bases at J, leaving 13 bases unmatched. Germline-derived CDR1 and CDR2 are SGHVS and FQNEAQ. The CDR3 consists of 18 residues. The CDR3, as DNA: TGTGCCAGCAGCCCCAGGACTAGCGGTGGGGCAAGCTCCTACGAGCAGTACTTC. Residues: CASSPRTSGGASSYEQYF.

The J gene is TRBJ2-7, the V gene TRBV13; D is uncertain. V lost 0 bases and J lost 3, with 6 bases in between. Germline assignment: CDR1 PRHDT and CDR2 FYEKMQ (reference sequence). The CDR3 covers 13 residues. The CDR3 nucleotides are TGTGCCAGCAGCTTAGGGCTGTACTACGAGCAGTACTTC. Translating it yields CASSLGLYYEQYF.

This clone was counted at least ten times. This chain links TRBV6-1 with TRBJ1-3; D gene uncertain. Looked up from germline, CDR1 is MNHNS and CDR2 is SASEGT. CDR3 length: 15 residues. V was clipped by 1 base and J by 0 bases, with 7 bases between them. The CDR3 nucleotides are TGTGCCAGCAGTGAAGGGCCCAGCTCTGGAAACACCATATATTTT. It encodes CASSEGPSSGNTIYF.

The V and J genes are TRBV30 and TRBJ1-5; D not certain. This CDR3 has 13 residues. From germline, CDR1 is GTSNPN and CDR2 SVGIG (reference sequence). Trimming took off 0 bases at V and 5 bases at J, with 8 bases between the two ends. CDR3 nucleotide sequence: TGTGCCTGGAGTGTGGTGGGTGATCAGCCCCAGCATTTT. Protein sequence: CAWSVVGDQPQHF.

The chain links TRBV11-2 to TRBJ2-3; TRBD2 is a possible D gene (6 bases). CDR3 length: 16 residues. Germline CDR1 is SGHAT and CDR2 is FQNNGV. Trimming took off 0 bases at V and 3 bases at J, with 13 bases between the two ends. The CDR3 sequence is CASSLEEAGTTDTQYF. The CDR3 region has the DNA TGTGCCAGCAGCTTAGAAGAGGCGGGAACGACAGATACGCAGTATTTT.

The chain joins TRBV9 to TRBJ1-2, with TRBD1 matching 8 bases. The CDR3 is 15 amino acids. V lost 3 bases, J lost 6 bases, and 10 bases stayed unmatched. Germline assignment: CDR1 SGDLS and CDR2 YYNGEE. The CDR3 DNA is TGTGCCAGCAGCGAGGGGGACAGGCTAGGGGATGGCTACACCTTC. It yields the protein CASSEGDRLGDGYTF.

This clone is a singleton in its sample. The rearrangement uses TRBV30 and TRBJ1-6; D remains ambiguous. Trimming took 3 bases from V and 8 from J, leaving 11 bases between them. Germline CDR1 reads GTSNPN; CDR2 reads SVGIG (reference sequence). The CDR3 length is 13 residues. The DNA for the CDR3 is TGTGCCTGGAGGGTGGGATCTGATTCACCCCTCCACTTT. Translating gives CAWRVGSDSPLHF. Full variable domain (rest looked up from reference TRBV30 and TRBJ1-6): SQTIHQWPATLVQPVGSPLSLECTVEGTSNPNLYWYRQAAGRGLQLLFYSVGIGQISSEVPQNLSASRPQDRQFILSSKKLLLSDSGFYLCAWRVGSDSPLHFGNGTRLTVT.

This sequence joins TRBV7-2 and TRBJ1-1; D is undetermined. V was trimmed by 8 bases and J by 3 bases, leaving 4 bases between them. This CDR3 is 10 amino acids long. Germline assignment: CDR1 SGHTA and CDR2 FQGNSA. The CDR3 DNA reads as TGTGCCAGCGTAGACACTGAAGCTTTCTTT. Its protein product is CASVDTEAFF. The variable domain in full, completed from reference TRBV7-2 and TRBJ1-1, reads GAGVSQSPSNKVTEKGKDVELRCDPISGHTALYWYRQSLGQGLEFLIYFQGNSAPDKSGLPSDRFSAERTGGSVSTLTIQRTQQEDSAVYLCASVDTEAFFGQGTRLTVV.

This clone rates as medium-sized. This chain connects TRBV5-1 to TRBJ2-3, with 10 bases aligning to TRBD2. This CDR3 has 16 residues. The ends lost 0 bases at V and 4 bases at J; junction bases unmatched: 5. Germline-derived CDR1 and CDR2 are SGHRS and YFSETQ. CDR3 coding DNA: TGCGCCAGCAGCTTGGCTAGCGGGAGTGGGTCAGATACGCAGTATTTT. The encoded protein is CASSLASGSGSDTQYF.

This clone turned up a few times. The chain is built from TRBV3-1 and TRBJ2-1; the match to TRBD2 covers 9 bases. CDR3 length: 15 amino acids. With 4 bases clipped from V and 6 bases from J, the junction kept 7 bases outside the gene matches. Per germline, CDR1 LGHDT and CDR2 YNNKEL (reference sequence). CDR3 DNA: TGTGCCAGCAGCCCCCGGGGGACTAGCCTCAATGAGCAGTTCTTC. Translation: CASSPRGTSLNEQFF.

This clone was detected many times. This chain uses TRBV5-6 with TRBJ2-1, with 7 bases lining up with TRBD2. V lost 4 bases to trimming and J lost 7 bases; unmatched junction nucleotides: 11. This CDR3 comprises 15 residues. CDR1 is SGHDT, CDR2 YYEEEE, per germline. Written as DNA, the CDR3 is TGTGCCAGCAGCGCTACGGGGAGGGCCAAAAATGAGCAGTTCTTC. Protein: CASSATGRAKNEQFF.

This chain uses TRBV13 with TRBJ1-1; D unclear. The length of the CDR3 is 13 residues. The germline CDR1 and CDR2 sequences are PRHDT and FYEKMQ (reference sequence). V lost 5 bases and J lost 1, with 8 bases in between. CDR3 residues: CASSPEENTEAFF. The CDR3 coding sequence is TGTGCCAGCAGCCCCGAAGAGAACACTGAAGCTTTCTTT. The full variable domain, with the rest looked up from reference TRBV13 and TRBJ1-1, is AAGVIQSPRHLIKEKRETATLKCYPIPRHDTVYWYQQGPGQDPQFLISFYEKMQSDKGSIPDRFSAQQFSDYHSELNMSSLELGDSALYFCASSPEENTEAFFGQGTRLTVV.

By its share, this clone is medium-sized (0.01 to 0.1%). The chain recombines TRBV30 with TRBJ1-2, with TRBD1 matching 7 bases. The germline V gene has CDR1 GTSNPN and CDR2 SVGIG (reference sequence). This CDR3 is 15 amino acids long. The V and J ends lost 0 bases and 4 bases, in that order; junction bases with no gene match: 8. The CDR3 DNA sequence: TGTGCCTGGAGTGTAAATATCGGGACAGCCTATGGCTACACCTTC. Translated, it gives CAWSVNIGTAYGYTF.

The gene calls are TRBV4-3 and TRBJ1-5, with unresolved D. This CDR3 is built from 14 residues. Trimming removed 0 bases at V and 1 base at J, with 4 bases between. The germline V gene has CDR1 LGHNA and CDR2 YSLEER. The CDR3 spells CASSQDPSNQPQHF. CDR3 DNA: TGCGCCAGCAGCCAAGATCCCAGCAATCAGCCCCAGCATTTT.

This sequence joins TRBV6-2 or TRBV6-3 and TRBJ2-3; the match to TRBD2 covers 9 bases. Trimming at V came to 2 bases and at J to 2 bases, leaving 17 bases not matched to a gene. Germline CDR1 is MNHEY and CDR2 is SVGEGT. The CDR3 is 20 amino acids. The CDR3 is CASSYDRDLAGTEDTDTQYF. As DNA, the CDR3 is TGTGCCAGCAGTTACGATCGGGATCTAGCGGGAACAGAAGACACAGATACGCAGTATTTT.

This clone appeared many times. The CDR3 region has the DNA TGTGCCAGCAGCGGCAATGGGGATACGCAGTATTTT. This encodes CASSGNGDTQYF. The chain joins TRBV9 to TRBJ2-3; D is uncertain. Trimming pared 3 bases from V and 6 bases from J, leaving 8 bases between. Germline V gene sequence: CDR1 SGDLS, CDR2 YYNGEE. This CDR3 is built from 12 residues.

This clone was observed a few times. V gene TRBV5-1 combines with J gene TRBJ1-1; D remains ambiguous. The CDR3 spans 14 residues. Germline assignment: CDR1 SGHRS and CDR2 YFSETQ. Trimming took 5 bases from V and 1 from J, leaving 12 bases between them. The chain's CDR3 is CASSYYDPNTEAFF. In DNA form, the CDR3 reads TGCGCCAGCAGTTACTACGACCCGAACACTGAAGCTTTCTTT.

The chain joins TRBV2 to TRBJ1-5; 7 bases are shared with TRBD1. Germline CDR1 SNHLY, CDR2 FYNNEI. With 10 bases clipped from V and 1 base from J, the junction kept 13 bases outside the gene matches. The CDR3 has 16 amino acids. The CDR3 loop reads CANIGGHRGSNQPQHF. CDR3 nucleotide sequence: TGTGCCAACATTGGTGGGCACAGGGGAAGCAATCAGCCCCAGCATTTT.

The chain carries TRBV4-1 and TRBJ2-7; the D gene is possibly TRBD2 (6 bases). CDR1 is MGHRA and CDR2 is YSYEKL in the germline V gene. With 5 bases removed from V and 0 bases from J, the gap between germline ends came to 20 bases. The CDR3 consists of 17 residues. The CDR3 region is CASSARMTAGSSYEQYF. For the CDR3, the DNA is TGCGCCAGCAGCGCTCGAATGACGGCGGGGAGCTCCTACGAGCAGTACTTC.

Within the sample, this clone is medium-sized. The CDR3 coding sequence is TGTGCCAGCAGCCTAAACAGGGTGATGAACACTGAAGCTTTCTTT. Amino acid sequence: CASSLNRVMNTEAFF. The V gene is TRBV4-2, the J gene TRBJ1-1, with D maybe TRBD1 (6 bases). This CDR3 region has 15 residues. V was cut by 4 bases and J by 0 bases, with 12 bases left in between. Germline CDR1 and CDR2: LGHNA and YNFKEQ.

The CDR3 nucleotides read TGTGCCAGCAGCTCAGGGGGCAGAACTAATGAAAAACTGTTTTTT. Its translation is CASSSGGRTNEKLFF. J is TRBJ1-4 and V is TRBV11-3; 8 bases align to TRBD1. Germline V gene sequence: CDR1 SGHNT, CDR2 YENEEA. This CDR3 spans 15 amino acids. With V trimmed by 4 bases and J by 1 base, 2 bases remained unmatched.

Remarks on this clone: One junction end does not reproduce the germline sequence, and a read error may be involved. J is TRBJ1-2 and V is TRBV7-8; D is perhaps TRBD1 (6 bases). The CDR3 has 13 residues. From germline, CDR1 is SGHVS and CDR2 FQNEAQ. The CDR3 loop reads CATSPRGVYGYTF. CDR3 nucleotides: TGTGCCACCAGCCCTAGGGGGGTCTATGGCTACACCTTC.

The V call is TRBV5-1, the J call TRBJ1-4; D not resolved. The germline V gene encodes CDR1 SGHRS and CDR2 YFSETQ. The V and J ends lost 5 bases and 0 bases respectively, with 8 bases between them. The CDR3 length is 14 residues. In DNA, the CDR3 is TGCGCCAGCAGGAGGACGGCAACTAATGAAAAACTGTTTTTT. Amino acids: CASRRTATNEKLFF.

This clone has just a few counts. This chain links TRBV27 with TRBJ2-3, with 8 bases fitting TRBD2. The germline CDR1 and CDR2 sequences are MNHEY and SMNVEV (reference sequence). The V segment lost 7 bases and the J segment 4 bases; nucleotides outside the gene matches: 7. The CDR3 sequence is 14 residues long. DNA of the CDR3: TGTGCCAGCAAGCCGGGACTAGTAGCAGATACGCAGTATTTT. It encodes CASKPGLVADTQYF.

This clone was found many times. The rearrangement uses TRBV4-3 and TRBJ2-3; tentative D call: TRBD1 (6 bases). Germline V gives CDR1 LGHNA, CDR2 YSLEER. The CDR3 runs to 16 residues. V lost 4 bases and J lost 2, with 16 bases in between. CDR3 coding DNA: TGCGCCAGCAGCCGATCAGGGGACCCGATCACAGATACGCAGTATTTT. Translation gives CASSRSGDPITDTQYF.

This clone was seen only a few times. The V and J genes are TRBV5-5 and TRBJ1-2, with 9 bases identical to TRBD1. Germline V gene data show CDR1 as SGHKS and CDR2 as YYEKEE (reference sequence). The CDR3 extends over 14 amino acids. Trimming removed 5 bases from V and 5 bases from J; junction bases left unmatched: 7. CDR3 sequence reads: CASRPGTGIYGYTF. For the CDR3, the DNA is TGTGCCAGCAGACCCGGGACAGGGATATATGGCTACACCTTC. Filled out from reference TRBV5-5 and TRBJ1-2, the complete variable domain reads DAGVTQSPTHLIKTRGQQVTLRCSPISGHKSVSWYQQVLGQGPQFIFQYYEKEERGRGNFPDRFSARQFPNYSSELNVNALLLGDSALYLCASRPGTGIYGYTFGSGTRLTVV.

This clone is medium-sized within its sample. This chain connects TRBV7-2 to TRBJ2-7; 8 nucleotides match TRBD2. Unmatched junction bases numbered 10, after V lost 5 bases and J lost 7 bases. This CDR3 spans 14 amino acids. Germline assignment: CDR1 SGHTA and CDR2 FQGNSA. The CDR3 loop reads CASSRKRSGGEQYF. CDR3 bases: TGTGCCAGCAGCCGCAAACGGTCGGGAGGGGAGCAGTACTTC.

Relative to its sample, this clone is large. The chain recombines TRBV19 with TRBJ1-1, with 10 bases aligning to TRBD1. In germline, CDR1 is LNHDA, CDR2 SQIVND (reference sequence). The CDR3 sequence is 17 residues long. The V segment lost 8 bases and the J segment 3 bases; nucleotides outside the gene matches: 15. CDR3 region: CASRPRDRGMVDTEAFF. CDR3 DNA: TGTGCCAGTCGCCCGCGGGACAGGGGTATGGTGGACACTGAAGCTTTCTTT.

The rearrangement uses TRBV2 and TRBJ1-2; D remains ambiguous. The germline gives CDR1 SNHLY, CDR2 FYNNEI. This CDR3 has 13 residues. DNA of the CDR3: TGTGCTCGCAGGCCCGGGTCCCACTATGGCTACACCTTC. Protein product: CARRPGSHYGYTF.